This entry concerns a single TCR beta chain. The repertoire was sequenced with immunoSEQ multiplex PCR; TCRdb's copy has only in-frame clones and lacks some. The repertoire holds roughly 73,000 clones, about four fifths seen once, with under 25% in the top ten. The data derive from a study of blood T cell repertoires in COVID-19. In the study overall: The cDNA or gDNA used as material had been derived from T cells, B-cell-depleted T cells, or PBMCs.

V shed 6 bases and J shed 8 bases, with 26 bases lying between them. Per the germline V gene, CDR1 is MDHEN and CDR2 is SYDVKM. The CDR3 covers 17 residues. The clonotype originates from a man in his 70s with acute or convalescent COVID-19. The rearrangement uses TRBV28 and TRBJ2-1; the D gene is possibly TRBD2 (6 bases). The sequencing input was peripheral blood. CDR3 amino acids: CASREGLRGRKVDEQFF. CDR3 in DNA: TGTGCCAGCAGGGAGGGTCTAAGAGGGAGAAAGGTGGATGAGCAGTTCTTC. Using reference TRBV28 and TRBJ2-1 for the parts outside the CDR3, the full variable domain is DVKVTQSSRYLVKRTGEKVFLECVQDMDHENMFWYRQDPGLGLRLIYFSYDVKMKEKGDIPEGYSVSREKKERFSLILESASTNQTSMYLCASREGLRGRKVDEQFFGPGTRLTVL.